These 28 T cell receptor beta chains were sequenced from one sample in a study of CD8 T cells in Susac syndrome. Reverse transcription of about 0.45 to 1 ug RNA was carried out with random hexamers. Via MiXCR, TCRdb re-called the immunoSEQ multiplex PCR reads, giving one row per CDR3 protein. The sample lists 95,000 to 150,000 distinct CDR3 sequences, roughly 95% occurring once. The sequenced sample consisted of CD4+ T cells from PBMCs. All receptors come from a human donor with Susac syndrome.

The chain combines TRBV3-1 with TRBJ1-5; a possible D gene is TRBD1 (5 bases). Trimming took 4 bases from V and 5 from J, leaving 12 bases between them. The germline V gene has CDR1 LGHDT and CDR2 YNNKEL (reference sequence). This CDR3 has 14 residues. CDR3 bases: TGTGCCAGCAGCCCCGCCTGGGGCGATCAGCCCCAGCATTTT. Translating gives CASSPAWGDQPQHF.

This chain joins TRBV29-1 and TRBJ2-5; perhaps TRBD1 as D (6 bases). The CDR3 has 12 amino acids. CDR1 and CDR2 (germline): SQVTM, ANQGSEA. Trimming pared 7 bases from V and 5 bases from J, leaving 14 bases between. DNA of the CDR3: TGCAGCGCAACTCAGGGGCGTGAGACCCAGTACTTC. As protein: CSATQGRETQYF. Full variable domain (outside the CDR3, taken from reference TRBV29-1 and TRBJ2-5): SAVISQKPSRDICQRGTSLTIQCQVDSQVTMMFWYRQQPGQSLTLIATANQGSEATYESGFVIDKFPISRPNLTFSTLTVSNMSPEDSSIYLCSATQGRETQYFGPGTRLLVL.

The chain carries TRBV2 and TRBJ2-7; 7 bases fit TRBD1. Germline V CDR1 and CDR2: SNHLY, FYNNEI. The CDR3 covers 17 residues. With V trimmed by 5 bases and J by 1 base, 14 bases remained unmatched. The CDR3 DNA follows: TGTGCCAGCAGTTTGAGGACAGGCCGTTGGCGGTCCTACGAGCAGTACTTC. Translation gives CASSLRTGRWRSYEQYF.

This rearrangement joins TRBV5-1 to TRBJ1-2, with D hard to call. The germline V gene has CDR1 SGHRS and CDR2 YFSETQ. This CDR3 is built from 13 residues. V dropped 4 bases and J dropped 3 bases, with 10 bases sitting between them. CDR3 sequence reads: CASSDQGHYGYTF. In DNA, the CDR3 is TGCGCCAGCAGCGATCAAGGCCACTATGGCTACACCTTC.

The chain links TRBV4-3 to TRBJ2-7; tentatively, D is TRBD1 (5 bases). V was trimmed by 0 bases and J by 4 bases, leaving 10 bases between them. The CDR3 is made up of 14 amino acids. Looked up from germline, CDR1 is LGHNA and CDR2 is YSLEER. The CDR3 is CASSQDWAGYEQYF. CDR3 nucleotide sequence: TGCGCCAGCAGCCAAGACTGGGCAGGGTACGAGCAGTACTTC.

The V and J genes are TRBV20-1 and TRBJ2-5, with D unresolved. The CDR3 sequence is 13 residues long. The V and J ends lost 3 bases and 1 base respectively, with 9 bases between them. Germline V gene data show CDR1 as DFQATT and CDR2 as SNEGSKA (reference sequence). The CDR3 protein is CSASWAAQETQYF. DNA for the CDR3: TGCAGTGCTAGCTGGGCAGCCCAAGAGACCCAGTACTTC.

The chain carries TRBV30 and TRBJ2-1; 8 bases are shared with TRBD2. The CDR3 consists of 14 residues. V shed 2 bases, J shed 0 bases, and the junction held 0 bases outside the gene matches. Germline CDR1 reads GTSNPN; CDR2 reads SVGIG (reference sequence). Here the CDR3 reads CAWSSGSSYNEQFF. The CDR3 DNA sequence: TGTGCCTGGAGTAGCGGGAGCTCCTACAATGAGCAGTTCTTC.

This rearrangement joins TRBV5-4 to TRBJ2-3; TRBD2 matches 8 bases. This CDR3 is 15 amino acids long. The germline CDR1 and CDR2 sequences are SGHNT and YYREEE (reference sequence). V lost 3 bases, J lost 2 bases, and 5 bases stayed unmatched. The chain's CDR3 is CASSWSGSLTDTQYF. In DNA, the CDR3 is TGTGCCAGCAGCTGGAGCGGGAGCCTCACAGATACGCAGTATTTT.

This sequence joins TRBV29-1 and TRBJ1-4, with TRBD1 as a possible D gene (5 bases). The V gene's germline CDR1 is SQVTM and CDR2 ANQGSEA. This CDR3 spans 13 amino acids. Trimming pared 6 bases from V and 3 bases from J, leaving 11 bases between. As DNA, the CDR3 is TGCAGCGTGAAAGGGGAGTCTAATGAAAAACTGTTTTTT. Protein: CSVKGESNEKLFF.

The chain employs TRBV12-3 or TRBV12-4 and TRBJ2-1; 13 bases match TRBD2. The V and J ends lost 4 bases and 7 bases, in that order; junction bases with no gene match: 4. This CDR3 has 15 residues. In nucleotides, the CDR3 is TGTGCCAGCAGTTCCGGACTAGCGGGAGTAAATGAGCAGTTCTTC. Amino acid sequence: CASSSGLAGVNEQFF.

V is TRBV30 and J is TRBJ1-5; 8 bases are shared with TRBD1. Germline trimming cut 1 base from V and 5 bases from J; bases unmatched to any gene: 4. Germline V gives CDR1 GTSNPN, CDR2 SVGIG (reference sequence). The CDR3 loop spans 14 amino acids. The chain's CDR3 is CAWSEQGAHQPQHF. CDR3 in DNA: TGTGCCTGGAGTGAGCAGGGGGCTCATCAGCCCCAGCATTTT.

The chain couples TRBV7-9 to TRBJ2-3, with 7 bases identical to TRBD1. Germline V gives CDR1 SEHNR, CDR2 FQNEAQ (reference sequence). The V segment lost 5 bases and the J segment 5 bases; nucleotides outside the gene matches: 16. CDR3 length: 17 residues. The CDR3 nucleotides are TGTGCCAGCAGCCTAACCGGGACAGCGGTCAACGGAGATACGCAGTATTTT. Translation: CASSLTGTAVNGDTQYF.

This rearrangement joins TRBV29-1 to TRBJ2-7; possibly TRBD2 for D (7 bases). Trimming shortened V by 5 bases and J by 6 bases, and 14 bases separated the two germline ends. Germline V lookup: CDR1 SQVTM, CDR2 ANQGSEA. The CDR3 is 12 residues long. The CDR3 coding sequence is TGCAGCGTTTGGGAGGGGGTAGGCGAGCAGTACTTC. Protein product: CSVWEGVGEQYF.

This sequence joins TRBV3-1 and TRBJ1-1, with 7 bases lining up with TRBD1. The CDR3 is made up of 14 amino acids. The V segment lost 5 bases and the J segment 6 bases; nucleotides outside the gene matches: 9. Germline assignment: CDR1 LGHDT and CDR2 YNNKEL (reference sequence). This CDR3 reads CASSDRTGGAEAFF. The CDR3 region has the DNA TGTGCCAGCAGCGACCGGACAGGAGGGGCTGAAGCTTTCTTT.

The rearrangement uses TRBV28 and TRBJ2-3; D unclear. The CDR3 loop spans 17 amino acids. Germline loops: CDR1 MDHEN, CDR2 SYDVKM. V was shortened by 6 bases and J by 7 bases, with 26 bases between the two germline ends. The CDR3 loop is CASRPQVTPNPPHTQYF. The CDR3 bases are TGTGCCAGCAGGCCTCAGGTTACCCCCAATCCTCCTCATACGCAGTATTTT.

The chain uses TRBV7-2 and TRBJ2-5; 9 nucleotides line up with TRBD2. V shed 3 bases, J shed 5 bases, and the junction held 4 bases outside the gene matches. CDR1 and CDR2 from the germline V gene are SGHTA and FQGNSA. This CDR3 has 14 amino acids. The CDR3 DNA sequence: TGTGCCAGCAGCTTTAGCGGGAGTCGTGAGACCCAGTACTTC. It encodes CASSFSGSRETQYF.

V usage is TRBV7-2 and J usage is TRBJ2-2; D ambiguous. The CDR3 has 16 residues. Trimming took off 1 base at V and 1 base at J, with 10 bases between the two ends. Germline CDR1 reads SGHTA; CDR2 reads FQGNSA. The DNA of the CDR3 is TGTGCCAGCAGCTTAGGTCAGAGGTGGAACACCGGGGAGCTGTTTTTT. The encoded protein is CASSLGQRWNTGELFF.

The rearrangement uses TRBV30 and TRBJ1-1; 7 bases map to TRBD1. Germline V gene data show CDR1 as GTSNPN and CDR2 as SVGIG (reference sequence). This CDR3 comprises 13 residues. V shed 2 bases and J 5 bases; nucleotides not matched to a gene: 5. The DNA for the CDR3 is TGTGCCTGGAGTAGAGGGGGCAGAACTGAAGCTTTCTTT. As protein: CAWSRGGRTEAFF. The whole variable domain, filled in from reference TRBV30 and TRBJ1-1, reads SQTIHQWPATLVQPVGSPLSLECTVEGTSNPNLYWYRQAAGRGLQLLFYSVGIGQISSEVPQNLSASRPQDRQFILSSKKLLLSDSGFYLCAWSRGGRTEAFFGQGTRLTVV.

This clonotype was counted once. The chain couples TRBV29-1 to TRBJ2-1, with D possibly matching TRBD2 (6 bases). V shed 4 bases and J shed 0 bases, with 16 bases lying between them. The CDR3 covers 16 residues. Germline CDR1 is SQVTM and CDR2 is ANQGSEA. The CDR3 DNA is TGCAGCGTTGTCCCGGGGACTGGAAGCTCCTACAATGAGCAGTTCTTC. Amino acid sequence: CSVVPGTGSSYNEQFF.

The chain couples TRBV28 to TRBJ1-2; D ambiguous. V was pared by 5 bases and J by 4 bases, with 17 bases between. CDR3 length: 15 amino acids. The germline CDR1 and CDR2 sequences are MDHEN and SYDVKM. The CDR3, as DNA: TGTGCCAGCAGTACTTTGGGGAGGCAACTCTATGGCTACACCTTC. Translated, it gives CASSTLGRQLYGYTF.

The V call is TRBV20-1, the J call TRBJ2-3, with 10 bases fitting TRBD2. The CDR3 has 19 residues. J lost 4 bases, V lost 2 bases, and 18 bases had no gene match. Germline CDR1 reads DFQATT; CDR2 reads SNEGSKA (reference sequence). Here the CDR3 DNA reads TGCAGTGCTAGAAAAGGAAGGCTAGCGGGAGAGGTGAACCCAGATACGCAGTATTTT. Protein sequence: CSARKGRLAGEVNPDTQYF.

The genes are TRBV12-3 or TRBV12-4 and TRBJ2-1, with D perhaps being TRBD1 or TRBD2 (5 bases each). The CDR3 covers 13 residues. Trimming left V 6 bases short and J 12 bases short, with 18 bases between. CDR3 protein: CASSLGVGYRQFF. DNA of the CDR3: TGTGCCAGCAGCCTGGGGGTGGGGTATCGGCAGTTCTTC.

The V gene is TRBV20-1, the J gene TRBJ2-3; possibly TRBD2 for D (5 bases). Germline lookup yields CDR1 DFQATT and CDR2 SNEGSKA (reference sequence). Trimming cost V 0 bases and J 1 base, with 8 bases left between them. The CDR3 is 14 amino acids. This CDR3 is CSARDSVGTDTQYF. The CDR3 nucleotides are TGCAGTGCTAGAGATAGCGTGGGCACAGATACGCAGTATTTT.

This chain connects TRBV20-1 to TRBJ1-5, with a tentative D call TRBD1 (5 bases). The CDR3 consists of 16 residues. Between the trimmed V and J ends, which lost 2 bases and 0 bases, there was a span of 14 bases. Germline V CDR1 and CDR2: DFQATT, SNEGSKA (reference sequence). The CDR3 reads CSARTAGRTSNQPQHF. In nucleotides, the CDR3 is TGCAGTGCTAGAACCGCAGGGAGGACTAGCAATCAGCCCCAGCATTTT.

The CDR3 DNA reads TGTGCCTGGAGTGTAGTAGCGGCCAATGAGCAGTTCTTC. It yields the protein CAWSVVAANEQFF. V usage is TRBV30 and J usage is TRBJ2-1; D perhaps matches TRBD2 (6 bases). The CDR3 runs to 13 residues. In germline, CDR1 is GTSNPN, CDR2 SVGIG (reference sequence). V lost 0 bases, J lost 6 bases, and 9 bases lay in between.

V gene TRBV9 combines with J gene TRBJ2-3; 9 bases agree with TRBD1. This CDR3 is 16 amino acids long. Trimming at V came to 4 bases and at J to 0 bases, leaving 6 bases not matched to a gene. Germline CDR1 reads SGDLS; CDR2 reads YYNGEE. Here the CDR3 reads CASSRRGQGSTDTQYF. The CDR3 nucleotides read TGTGCCAGCAGCCGCAGGGGACAGGGAAGCACAGATACGCAGTATTTT.

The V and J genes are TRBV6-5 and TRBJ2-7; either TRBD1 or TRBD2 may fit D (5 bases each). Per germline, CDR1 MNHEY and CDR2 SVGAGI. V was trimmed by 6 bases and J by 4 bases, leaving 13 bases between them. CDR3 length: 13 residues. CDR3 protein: CASSQLEGYEQYF. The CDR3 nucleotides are TGTGCCAGCAGCCAACTCGAGGGGTACGAGCAGTACTTC.

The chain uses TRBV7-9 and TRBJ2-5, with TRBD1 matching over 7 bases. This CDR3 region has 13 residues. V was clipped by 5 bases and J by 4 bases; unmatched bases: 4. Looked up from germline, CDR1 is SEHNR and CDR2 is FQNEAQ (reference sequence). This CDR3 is CASSIDRAETQYF. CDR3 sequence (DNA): TGTGCCAGCAGCATTGACAGGGCAGAGACCCAGTACTTC.